This entry concerns a single T cell receptor beta chain. Its antigen is unknown. Base qualities were left out, and no much larger clone turns up one base away. The data are from a study of blood T cell repertoires in COVID-19 (dated by TCRdb to about 2020). With regard to the full study: Samples covering the acute and convalescent phases of COVID-19 were provided by collaborators in the United States, Italy and Spain. The material from the prospective study consisted of cDNA or gDNA derived from T cells, B-cell-depleted T cells, or PBMCs. The dataset comprised deeply sampled blood TCRbeta repertoires from subjects exposed to, actively infected with, or recovered from COVID-19. The repertoires were released in a freely available public database meant as a resource for research on the immune response to SARS-CoV-2. The samples were drawn from the first 160 participants of the ongoing ImmuneRACE study and from under 1,500 subjects provided by 6 global collaborators. A de-identified subject ID, COVID-19 status, age in years and sex were almost always included in the sample metadata. Where available, HLA class I and class II types were taken from metadata supplied by the sample provider and were not determined by assay-based typing.

V loses 4 bases of germline sequence and J loses 7 bases, and the interval between the two ends is 14 bases. Based on the germline V gene (reference sequence), the CDR1 and CDR2 sequences are PRHDT and FYEKMQ. The CDR3 measures 14 amino acids from cysteine to phenylalanine. Of the read, only the CDR3 DNA is kept; its 42 bases are in frame from base 1. One collaborating source in Seattle enrolled patients while the patients were actively infected and followed the patients over time throughout the course of disease. The collaborating institutions used their own protocols to collect whole blood in K2EDTA tubes. For TCRbeta analysis, collaborators shipped samples in one of three forms: frozen whole blood, isolated PBMCs, or DNA extracted from either of those sample types. The immunoSEQ Assay, a bias-controlled multiplex PCR, was used to amplify TCRbeta CDR3 regions from genomic DNA. The study's processing was this. The number of nucleated cells in each sample was estimated from the amplification of reference gene primers within the assay. Sequence reads were collapsed and filtered to measure the absolute abundance of every unique TCRbeta CDR3 rearrangement. For each sample, productive Simpson clonality was calculated by taking the square root of Simpson's diversity index across productive rearrangements. Not all clones reach the TCRdb copy of this immuneACCESS table, which keeps in-frame sequences only. Checked studies attribute under half of the gap to unresolved V genes and leave the rest unexplained. That table is the source of V, J and clone size, and D and trimming were worked out from the DNA. The sample table contains 300,000 or so clones; only one count was recorded for approximately 90% of them. Of the sample, 2.2% falls within the top ten clones.

Overall results and qualifications from the work: The quantity of clinical and demographic metadata differed by source and by participant and was supplied without curation.

Sequencing input: peripheral blood. This clonotype was obtained from a woman aged 25 to 39 with COVID-19, enrolled during active disease. The chain uses TRBV13 and TRBJ2-4, with TRBD1 tentatively as D gene (6 bases match). The DNA sequence is as follows: TGTGCCAGCAGCTCCCCGGGAAGGGGGAACATTCAGTACTTC. This yields the protein CASSSPGRGNIQYF.